These 32 T cell receptor beta chains came from one sample sequenced in a study of blood T cell repertoires in COVID-19. Measured with immunoSEQ multiplex PCR; TCRdb has only the in-frame clones, and not every one. Among about 150,000 clones listed, more than 85% were seen once. The specimen sequenced was peripheral blood. The receptors were sampled from a man aged 60-69 years with active or convalescent COVID-19.

This clone was picked up one time. V gene TRBV5-1 combines with J gene TRBJ2-1; 8 nucleotides line up with TRBD1. The CDR3 sequence is 15 residues long. In germline, CDR1 is SGHRS, CDR2 YFSETQ. V lost 0 bases, J lost 3 bases, and 2 bases stayed unmatched. In nucleotides, the CDR3 is TGCGCCAGCAGCTTGGAACAGGGGGGCTACAATGAGCAGTTCTTC. Protein sequence: CASSLEQGGYNEQFF.

The chain recombines TRBV4-2 with TRBJ2-7, with D possibly matching TRBD2 (6 bases). This CDR3 spans 14 amino acids. From germline, CDR1 is LGHNA and CDR2 YNFKEQ. The V and J ends lost 4 bases and 1 base respectively, with 11 bases between them. As DNA, the CDR3 is TGTGCCAGCAGCCTCGGCGGGGCATCCTACGAGCAGTACTTC. Encoded protein: CASSLGGASYEQYF.

The chain links TRBV6-6 to TRBJ1-2, with 9 positions matching TRBD1. The CDR3 consists of 15 residues. The trim removed 2 bases at V and 7 bases at J, leaving 8 bases unmatched. Germline V gene data show CDR1 as MNHNY and CDR2 as SVGAGI (reference sequence). CDR3 nucleotides: TGTGCCAGCAGTTACCCATCGGGACAGGGAGGTGGCTACACCTTC. Protein sequence: CASSYPSGQGGGYTF.

This clone came up a few times. V usage is TRBV3-1 (or the pseudogene TRBV3-2) and J usage is TRBJ1-3, with TRBD1 identical over 7 bases. The CDR3 length is 15 residues. V shed 6 bases, J shed 2 bases, and the junction held 7 bases outside the gene matches. Germline V gene lookup returns CDR1 LGHDT and CDR2 YNNKEL (reference sequence). The CDR3 DNA follows: TGTGCCAGCAGTCGAGGGACAGCGGCTGGAAACACCATATATTTT. It yields the protein CASSRGTAAGNTIYF.

The rearrangement joins TRBV30 to TRBJ1-1, with D perhaps matching TRBD1 (6 bases). From germline, CDR1 is GTSNPN and CDR2 SVGIG (reference sequence). This CDR3 spans 11 amino acids. V was trimmed by 3 bases and J by 8 bases, leaving 10 bases between them. In DNA, the CDR3 is TGTGCCTGGAGCGCCGGACAGGAAGCTTTCTTT. Protein: CAWSAGQEAFF.

V gene TRBV9 combines with J gene TRBJ2-2; the D is unclear. Germline CDR1 SGDLS, CDR2 YYNGEE. Trimming left V 0 bases short and J 7 bases short, with 13 bases between. The CDR3 spans 15 residues. CDR3 residues: CASSVGIAEIGELFF. The CDR3 region has the DNA TGTGCCAGCAGCGTAGGGATAGCTGAGATCGGGGAGCTGTTTTTT.

The rearrangement uses TRBV27 and TRBJ1-1, with D tentatively TRBD1 (6 bases). In germline, CDR1 is MNHEY, CDR2 SMNVEV (reference sequence). Trimming left V 5 bases short and J 3 bases short, with 19 bases between. This CDR3 spans 16 amino acids. The CDR3 sequence: CASSPSRGGVYTEAFF. CDR3 nucleotide sequence: TGTGCCAGCAGTCCTAGTAGGGGGGGAGTTTACACTGAAGCTTTCTTT.

The chain couples TRBV28 to TRBJ1-1, with TRBD1 identical over 7 bases. The germline V gene has CDR1 MDHEN and CDR2 SYDVKM. Germline trimming cut 5 bases from V and 1 base from J; bases unmatched to any gene: 4. This CDR3 has 14 residues. This CDR3 reads CASSRRQGNTEAFF. The CDR3 bases are TGTGCCAGCAGTCGAAGACAGGGGAACACTGAAGCTTTCTTT.

This clone was seen only a few times. This specimen includes other DNA sequences encoding the same CDR3. The chain couples TRBV6-5 to TRBJ2-7; TRBD2 agrees at 11 bases. V was clipped by 3 bases and J by 4 bases; unmatched bases: 2. The length of the CDR3 is 14 residues. Germline V gene lookup returns CDR1 MNHEY and CDR2 SVGAGI. CDR3 region: CASSYGTSGYEQYF. Written as DNA, the CDR3 is TGTGCCAGCAGTTATGGGACTAGCGGATACGAGCAGTACTTC.

V usage is TRBV5-1 and J usage is TRBJ1-4; 7 nucleotides match TRBD1. CDR3 length equals 15 residues. V lost 0 bases, J lost 5 bases, and 4 bases stayed unmatched. Per the germline V gene, CDR1 is SGHRS and CDR2 is YFSETQ. The CDR3 bases are TGCGCCAGCAGCTTGGAAGGGACAGTAAATGAAAAACTGTTTTTT. This gives the protein CASSLEGTVNEKLFF.

The rearrangement joins TRBV6-5 to TRBJ1-2; D remains unclear. Trimming shortened V by 2 bases and J by 2 bases, and 6 bases separated the two germline ends. The CDR3 covers 13 residues. Germline-derived CDR1 and CDR2 are MNHEY and SVGAGI. The CDR3 DNA reads TGTGCCAGCAGTTACCTAGGAAACTATGGCTACACCTTC. Protein sequence: CASSYLGNYGYTF.

This chain joins TRBV7-3 and TRBJ1-1; D call uncertain. This CDR3 has 13 residues. The V gene lost 0 bases and the J gene lost 2 bases, with 4 bases spanning the gap. Germline CDR1 and CDR2: SGHTA and FQGTGA. In DNA form, the CDR3 reads TGTGCCAGCAGCTTAACCCCTAACACTGAAGCTTTCTTT. The encoded protein is CASSLTPNTEAFF. The full variable domain, completed using reference TRBV7-3 and TRBJ1-1, is GAGVSQTPSNKVTEKGKYVELRCDPISGHTALYWYRQSLGQGPEFLIYFQGTGAADDSGLPNDRFFAVRPEGSVSTLKIQRTERGDSAVYLCASSLTPNTEAFFGQGTRLTVV.

The V gene is TRBV6-6, the J gene TRBJ1-1; 7 nucleotides match TRBD1. The CDR3 extends over 17 amino acids. Germline CDR1 is MNHNY and CDR2 is SVGAGI (reference sequence). Trimming took 5 bases from V and 0 from J; bases not matched to a gene: 12. CDR3 nucleotides: TGTGCCAGCAGTCGAATAGACACCGGGACAGTGAACACTGAAGCTTTCTTT. Translating gives CASSRIDTGTVNTEAFF.

This clone has only one observation. This chain links TRBV19 with TRBJ1-2; tentatively, D is TRBD1 (5 bases). The CDR3 contains 15 residues. V dropped 6 bases and J dropped 1 base, with 15 bases sitting between them. Germline V gene lookup returns CDR1 LNHDA and CDR2 SQIVND (reference sequence). The CDR3 region is CASRKGQGNNYGYTF. In DNA, the CDR3 is TGTGCCAGTAGAAAAGGGCAGGGTAATAACTATGGCTACACCTTC.

V gene TRBV24-1 combines with J gene TRBJ2-6; no definite D call. Germline V gene lookup returns CDR1 KGHDR and CDR2 SFDVKD. The CDR3 consists of 14 residues. Trimming removed 2 bases from V and 6 bases from J, with 7 bases in between. The CDR3 here is CATSDSRKANVLTF. As DNA, the CDR3 is TGTGCCACCAGTGATTCCAGGAAGGCCAACGTCCTGACTTTC.

The chain recombines TRBV20-1 with TRBJ2-7; D uncertain. The ends were cut back, 7 bases at V and 5 bases at J, with 9 bases in the middle. Per germline, CDR1 DFQATT and CDR2 SNEGSKA (reference sequence). CDR3 length equals 10 residues. For the CDR3, the DNA is TGCAGTGGCGTCCCCCACGAGCAGTACTTC. Translated: CSGVPHEQYF.

This chain links TRBV6-5 with TRBJ2-5, with TRBD2 matching over 8 bases. The CDR3 loop spans 11 amino acids. The germline gives CDR1 MNHEY, CDR2 SVGAGI. The V segment lost 8 bases and the J segment 10 bases; nucleotides outside the gene matches: 6. The CDR3 protein is CASRTGTSQYF. The CDR3 coding sequence is TGTGCCAGCCGAACAGGGACTAGCCAGTACTTC.

This chain's CDR3 is CASSLPPQGGGGNTIYF. In DNA, the CDR3 is TGTGCCAGCAGCTTACCCCCCCAGGGAGGGGGAGGAAACACCATATATTTT. The chain employs TRBV7-8 and TRBJ1-3, with D possibly being TRBD1 (6 bases). The CDR3 sequence is 17 residues long. CDR1 is SGHVS and CDR2 is FQNEAQ in the germline V gene. V dropped 2 bases and J dropped 4 bases, with 18 bases sitting between them.

The rearrangement links TRBV28 to TRBJ1-5, with unresolved D. V lost 7 bases, J lost 9 bases, and 16 bases lay in between. The CDR3 has 13 amino acids. Germline CDR1 and CDR2: MDHEN and SYDVKM. The CDR3 DNA reads as TGTGCCAGCATTCCCCTCGGCGGCGGGCCCCAGCATTTT. Its protein is CASIPLGGGPQHF.

The J gene is TRBJ2-7, the V gene TRBV6-1; D is unclear. Trimming took off 2 bases at V and 6 bases at J, with 14 bases between the two ends. Per germline, CDR1 MNHNS and CDR2 SASEGT. There are 14 residues in the CDR3. The CDR3 loop is CASSESRSLGEQYF. The CDR3 bases are TGTGCCAGCAGTGAATCTAGGAGTTTGGGCGAGCAGTACTTC.

The count of this clone is one. V gene TRBV4-3 combines with J gene TRBJ2-7; a weak D match, TRBD2 (5 bases). The CDR3 contains 15 residues. Deletions cut 0 bases from V and 2 bases from J, with 11 bases between. Germline values: CDR1 LGHNA, CDR2 YSLEER. CDR3: CASSQELAFTYEQYF. The CDR3 nucleotides read TGCGCCAGCAGCCAAGAGTTAGCGTTTACCTACGAGCAGTACTTC.

V usage is TRBV19 and J usage is TRBJ1-5; unclear D gene. Trimming cost V 4 bases and J 4 bases, with 14 bases left between them. This CDR3 is built from 15 residues. Germline V lookup: CDR1 LNHDA, CDR2 SQIVND (reference sequence). The CDR3 nucleotides are TGTGCCAGTAGTACCAGACTGGAAAGTAATCAGCCCCAGCATTTT. Translating it yields CASSTRLESNQPQHF. Together with reference TRBV19 and TRBJ1-5, the CDR3 gives the full variable domain: DGGITQSPKYLFRKEGQNVTLSCEQNLNHDAMYWYRQDPGQGLRLIYYSQIVNDFQKGDIAEGYSVSREKKESFPLTVTSAQKNPTAFYLCASSTRLESNQPQHFGDGTRLSIL.

The rearrangement links TRBV24-1 to TRBJ1-5, with no clear D. V lost 4 bases to trimming and J lost 0 bases, with 6 bases between them. Germline CDR1 and CDR2: KGHDR and SFDVKD. The CDR3 has 14 amino acids. The CDR3 spells CATSDIYSNQPQHF. CDR3 sequence (DNA): TGTGCCACCAGTGACATCTATAGCAATCAGCCCCAGCATTTT.

The rearrangement joins TRBV5-1 to TRBJ2-3, with TRBD2 matching over 8 bases. V shed 0 bases and J 6 bases; nucleotides not matched to a gene: 6. CDR1 and CDR2 from the germline V gene are SGHRS and YFSETQ. The CDR3 is 15 residues long. Here the CDR3 DNA reads TGCGCCAGCAGCTTGGTCGCGGGGGGAAGGGATACGCAGTATTTT. This codes for CASSLVAGGRDTQYF.

The chain carries TRBV10-3 and TRBJ2-3, with TRBD1 matching over 7 bases. This CDR3 comprises 14 residues. V lost 10 bases and J lost 2; bases outside the gene matches: 9. Germline CDR1 reads ENHRY; CDR2 reads SYGVKD. The CDR3 sequence: CASTPGQYTDTQYF. CDR3 sequence (DNA): TGTGCCAGCACCCCGGGACAGTACACAGATACGCAGTATTTT.

This chain connects TRBV28 to TRBJ1-1; D gene ambiguous. There are 11 residues in the CDR3. Deletions cut 8 bases from V and 8 bases from J, with 12 bases between. Per the germline V gene, CDR1 is MDHEN and CDR2 is SYDVKM. The CDR3 DNA follows: TGTGCCAGCGGTGGTAGAATGGAAGCTTTCTTT. Its translation is CASGGRMEAFF.

V usage is TRBV24-1 and J usage is TRBJ2-6, with a tentative D call TRBD1 (6 bases). V shed 9 bases and J shed 0 bases, with 11 bases lying between them. The germline CDR1 and CDR2 sequences are KGHDR and SFDVKD. The CDR3 spans 15 residues. The CDR3 here is CATEDSRSGANVLTF. The CDR3 region has the DNA TGTGCCACCGAGGACAGTCGCTCTGGGGCCAACGTCCTGACTTTC.

The gene calls are TRBV7-3 and TRBJ2-1, with 10 positions matching TRBD1. The germline CDR1 and CDR2 sequences are SGHTA and FQGTGA. The V and J ends lost 3 bases and 9 bases, in that order; junction bases with no gene match: 5. The CDR3 runs 14 residues. CDR3 nucleotide sequence: TGTGCCAGCAGCTTGGACAGGGGGGGAACTGAGCAGTTCTTC. Translation gives CASSLDRGGTEQFF.

V gene TRBV2 combines with J gene TRBJ1-1, with 7 bases that match TRBD1. The CDR3 is 14 residues long. Per germline, CDR1 SNHLY and CDR2 FYNNEI. The ends lost 6 bases at V and 3 bases at J; junction bases unmatched: 7. The CDR3 protein is CASRRQGRDTEAFF. The CDR3 DNA follows: TGTGCCAGCAGGAGACAGGGACGGGACACTGAAGCTTTCTTT.

The rearrangement uses TRBV4-1 and TRBJ2-1; D perhaps matches TRBD1 (6 bases). The length of the CDR3 is 15 residues. CDR1 and CDR2 (germline): MGHRA, YSYEKL. V lost 2 bases and J 7 bases, leaving 15 bases between the germline ends. Here the CDR3 DNA reads TGCGCCAGCAGCCAACCTTGGGCGAGGGGGAATGAGCAGTTCTTC. This translates into CASSQPWARGNEQFF.

The V gene is TRBV10-3, the J gene TRBJ1-5, with TRBD1 matching 7 bases. The J segment lost 1 base and the V segment lost 3 bases, leaving 9 bases of the junction unmatched. CDR3 length: 17 amino acids. Germline values: CDR1 ENHRY, CDR2 SYGVKD. CDR3 region: CAISDRTGGGSNQPQHF. DNA of the CDR3: TGTGCCATCAGTGACCGGACAGGAGGGGGAAGCAATCAGCCCCAGCATTTT.

V gene TRBV29-1 combines with J gene TRBJ2-7; tentatively, D is TRBD1 (6 bases). V lost 4 bases, J lost 0 bases, and 13 bases lay in between. CDR1 and CDR2 (germline): SQVTM, ANQGSEA. The CDR3 is made up of 14 amino acids. For the CDR3, the DNA is TGCAGCGTTGTAGATAACAGGGCCTCCTACGAGCAGTACTTC. Its translation: CSVVDNRASYEQYF.